Sequencing of this TCR beta chain was carried out in a study of OX40 agonist ivuxolimab in advanced cancers. Here immunoSEQ multiplex PCR was the method, and the copy in TCRdb shows in-frame clones only, minus some. Here the sample spans about 80,000 clones, 80% to 90% being singletons. Trimming removed 5 bases from V and 2 bases from J, with 12 bases in between. This CDR3 has 14 amino acids. Germline assignment: CDR1 SQVTM and CDR2 ANQGSEA. The receptor comes from an adult with an advanced solid tumor such as melanoma, head and neck, liver or kidney cancer. The chain carries TRBV29-1 and TRBJ2-2; no definite D call. Sequencing used CD4+ or CD8+ T cells sorted from blood, obtained in a trial of the OX40 agonist ivuxolimab. The CDR3 DNA follows: TGCAGCGTTTTGGGCGGAAGAAACACCGGGGAGCTGTTTTTT. Protein: CSVLGGRNTGELFF.